This T cell receptor (beta chain) was sequenced in a study of cytomegalovirus exposure and HLA in healthy donors. Overall study: The approximately 120 validation repertoires were reported in a later analysis to have been generated on the same platform as the roughly 720 first-cohort repertoires. Overall study results and limits: According to a later analysis, TCR clusters from the first cohort tended to co-occur in the 120 or so validation repertoires. Most TCR sequences showed up rarely, but some public TCRs showed up in many donors. The authors enumerated over 150 TCR beta chains as linked to cytomegalovirus.

Germline V gene lookup returns CDR1 SNHLY and CDR2 FYNNEI. J was trimmed by 9 bases and V by 8 bases; bases with no gene match: 15. This CDR3 comprises 16 residues. TCRdb's table, derived via immunoSEQ multiplex PCR, lists solely in-frame clones and lacks some. The sample has roughly 82,000 clones, 85% to 95% seen once. As regards this clone: Its antigen is not identified.

The sequencing sample was made of PBMCs. This TCR was recovered from a man aged 18-30 years in good health and CMV-seronegative. V gene TRBV2 combines with J gene TRBJ2-5; TRBD2 matches at 13 bases. CDR3 amino acids: CASLGTSGTRGWAQYF. The CDR3 nucleotides are TGTGCCAGCCTCGGGACTAGCGGGACTAGAGGTTGGGCCCAGTACTTC.